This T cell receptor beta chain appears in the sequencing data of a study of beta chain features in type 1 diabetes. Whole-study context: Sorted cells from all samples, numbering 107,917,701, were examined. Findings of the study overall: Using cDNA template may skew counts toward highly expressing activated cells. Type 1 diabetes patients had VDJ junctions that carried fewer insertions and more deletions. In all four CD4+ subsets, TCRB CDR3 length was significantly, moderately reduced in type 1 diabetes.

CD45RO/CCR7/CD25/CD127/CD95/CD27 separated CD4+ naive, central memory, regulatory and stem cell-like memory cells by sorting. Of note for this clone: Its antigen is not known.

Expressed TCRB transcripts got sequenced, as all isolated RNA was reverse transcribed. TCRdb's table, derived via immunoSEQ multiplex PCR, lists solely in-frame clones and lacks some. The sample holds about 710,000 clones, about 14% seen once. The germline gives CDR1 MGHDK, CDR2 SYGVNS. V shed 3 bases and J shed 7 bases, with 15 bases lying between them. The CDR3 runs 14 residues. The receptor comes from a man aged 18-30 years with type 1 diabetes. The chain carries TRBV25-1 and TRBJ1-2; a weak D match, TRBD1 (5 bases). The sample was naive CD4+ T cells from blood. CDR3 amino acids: CASSERGVRGGYTF. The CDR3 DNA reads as TGTGCCAGCAGTGAGAGGGGTGTCCGGGGTGGCTACACCTTC.